The 18 T cell receptor beta chains listed next were all sequenced from one sample in a study of naive and memory T cell subsets. An equimolar mix of two oligonucleotides served as the beta constant-region primer for TRBC1 and TRBC2. The ligated cDNA underwent four PCR rounds using SP2 and nested alpha and beta constant-region primers. TCRdb recomputed calls from the UMI-ligation and nested PCR reads with MiXCR, one row per CDR3 protein. The sample gives over 130,000 distinct CDR3 sequences, more than 15% of which show up once; around 0.63% is in the top ten. Their antigens are not known. Study-level findings and limits: Possibly reflecting memory cells re-expressing CD45RA, a few larger clonotypes occurred in naive repertoires, especially CD8.

The sequencing sample was made of naive CD8+ T cells from blood. The receptors originated from a human donor in good health.

This sequence joins TRBV7-8 and TRBJ1-1; the match to TRBD1 covers 8 bases. Trimming took 3 bases from V and 8 from J; bases not matched to a gene: 5. The CDR3 totals 13 residues. The germline V gene encodes CDR1 SGHVS and CDR2 FQNEAQ. The CDR3 DNA sequence: TGTGCCAGCAGCTTCCGGACAGGGCCCGAAGCTTTCTTT. Translating gives CASSFRTGPEAFF.

This clonotype has just one count. The gene calls are TRBV28 and TRBJ2-7; 8 bases match TRBD2. Germline CDR1 reads MDHEN; CDR2 reads SYDVKM. The trim removed 7 bases at V and 4 bases at J, leaving 12 bases unmatched. The CDR3 contains 15 residues. The CDR3, as DNA: TGTGCCAGCACTCGTGAGACTAGCGTGGATTACGAGCAGTACTTC. This translates into CASTRETSVDYEQYF.

V and J are TRBV29-1 and TRBJ2-1; the match to TRBD2 covers 14 bases. The germline gives CDR1 SQVTM, CDR2 ANQGSEA. Losses at the gene ends were 0 bases for V and 4 bases for J; bases not matched to a gene: 8. CDR3 length equals 18 residues. Written as DNA, the CDR3 is TGCAGCGTTGAAGATCTTCGGACTAGCGGGAGGACTTACAATGAGCAGTTCTTC. Amino acids: CSVEDLRTSGRTYNEQFF.

This clonotype was observed at least ten times. J is TRBJ1-1 and V is TRBV6-1; D call uncertain. V shed 3 bases and J shed 6 bases, with 11 bases lying between them. Germline lookup yields CDR1 MNHNS and CDR2 SASEGT. The CDR3 has 13 amino acids. For the CDR3, the DNA is TGTGCCAGCAGTGAGGTCCCACGGCCTGAAGCTTTCTTT. Its translation: CASSEVPRPEAFF.

Many counts were recorded for this clonotype. The chain is built from TRBV5-1 and TRBJ1-1; 8 nucleotides match TRBD1. CDR3 size: 15 residues. CDR1 is SGHRS and CDR2 is YFSETQ in the germline V gene. With 0 bases clipped from V and 0 bases from J, the junction kept 1 base outside the gene matches. The CDR3 nucleotides read TGCGCCAGCAGCTTGGGGACAGGGTTGAACACTGAAGCTTTCTTT. Translating it yields CASSLGTGLNTEAFF.

The chain links TRBV3-1 to TRBJ2-5; the match to TRBD2 covers 11 bases. This CDR3 spans 16 amino acids. CDR1 is LGHDT, CDR2 YNNKEL, per germline (reference sequence). With 3 bases clipped from V and 1 base from J, the junction kept 4 bases outside the gene matches. The CDR3 loop reads CASSHPGTSGQETQYF. In nucleotides, the CDR3 is TGTGCCAGCAGCCATCCCGGGACTAGCGGCCAAGAGACCCAGTACTTC.

The chain recombines TRBV27 with TRBJ2-3, with 8 bases that match TRBD2. Germline V gene lookup returns CDR1 MNHEY and CDR2 SMNVEV (reference sequence). The CDR3 sequence is 16 residues long. Unmatched junction bases numbered 8, after V lost 6 bases and J lost 0 bases. The CDR3 loop is CASSLGASGSTDTQYF. The DNA for the CDR3 is TGTGCCAGCAGCCTAGGGGCTAGCGGGAGCACAGATACGCAGTATTTT.

In its sample, this clonotype was seen a few times. CDR3 protein: CASSQGGLYNEQFF. In nucleotides, the CDR3 is TGCGCCAGCAGCCAAGGGGGCCTCTACAATGAGCAGTTCTTC. The chain employs TRBV4-1 and TRBJ2-1, with D possibly TRBD1 on 5 matching bases. From germline, CDR1 is MGHRA and CDR2 YSYEKL. V lost 1 base and J 3 bases, leaving 7 bases between the germline ends. This CDR3 spans 14 amino acids.

This clonotype turned up a few times. The chain's CDR3 is CASSLDAYEQYF. CDR3 nucleotides: TGCGCCAGCAGCTTGGACGCCTACGAGCAGTACTTC. The J gene is TRBJ2-7, the V gene TRBV5-1; D uncertain. CDR3 size: 12 residues. CDR1 is SGHRS and CDR2 is YFSETQ in the germline V gene. V was trimmed by 0 bases and J by 2 bases, leaving 3 bases between them.

This clonotype was counted only a few times. The chain carries TRBV4-1 and TRBJ1-4; the D is unclear. The CDR3 totals 13 residues. CDR1 and CDR2 (germline): MGHRA, YSYEKL. With 1 base removed from V and 8 bases from J, the gap between germline ends came to 8 bases. In DNA form, the CDR3 reads TGCGCCAGCAGCCAAGGGGGAGCGGAAAAACTGTTTTTT. Its translation: CASSQGGAEKLFF.

This clonotype was recorded a few times. The rearrangement links TRBV4-1 to TRBJ2-1; 10 bases are shared with TRBD2. J gave up 7 bases and V 4 bases, and 10 bases lay outside the gene matches. The CDR3 is made up of 16 amino acids. Germline V lookup: CDR1 MGHRA, CDR2 YSYEKL. The CDR3 DNA reads TGCGCCAGCAGCCTCCCGACTAGCGGGTACGGGAATGAGCAGTTCTTC. This codes for CASSLPTSGYGNEQFF.

The rearrangement links TRBV21-1 to TRBJ2-7. TRBV21-1 is a documented pseudogene. The CDR3 sequence is 13 residues long. The CDR3 sequence is CASSINDRYEQYF. The CDR3 DNA reads TGTGCCAGCAGCATAAACGACCGTTACGAGCAGTACTTC.

The J gene is TRBJ2-1, the V gene TRBV25-1; D might be TRBD2 (5 bases). CDR3 length: 13 residues. Germline assignment: CDR1 MGHDK and CDR2 SYGVNS. V was trimmed by 7 bases and J by 0 bases, leaving 7 bases between them. The CDR3, as DNA: TGTGCCAGCACGGGGAGCTCCTACAATGAGCAGTTCTTC. Its protein is CASTGSSYNEQFF.

This clonotype has more than one count but fewer than ten. V usage is TRBV10-2 and J usage is TRBJ2-5; D remains unclear. The V gene's germline CDR1 is WSHSY and CDR2 SAAADI. The CDR3 extends over 13 amino acids. V was shortened by 3 bases and J by 0 bases, with 5 bases between the two germline ends. CDR3: CASSEENQETQYF. The CDR3 DNA sequence: TGCGCCAGCAGTGAAGAGAACCAAGAGACCCAGTACTTC.

This clonotype has at least ten counts. V is TRBV6-5 and J is TRBJ1-5; D is unresolved. The CDR3 totals 15 residues. Germline-derived CDR1 and CDR2 are MNHEY and SVGAGI. V dropped 6 bases and J dropped 2 bases, with 14 bases sitting between them. CDR3: CASSPRVTGNQPQHF. DNA for the CDR3: TGTGCCAGCAGCCCGAGAGTAACCGGCAATCAGCCCCAGCATTTT.

The chain has TRBV29-1 and TRBJ1-2, with TRBD1 as a possible D gene (5 bases). Germline CDR1 SQVTM, CDR2 ANQGSEA. Trimming left V 4 bases short and J 2 bases short, with 14 bases between. The CDR3 extends over 14 amino acids. CDR3 sequence: CSVGAGPPNYGYTF. The DNA of the CDR3 is TGCAGCGTTGGAGCAGGGCCGCCGAACTATGGCTACACCTTC. Looking up the rest from reference TRBV29-1 and TRBJ1-2 gives the full variable domain: SAVISQKPSRDICQRGTSLTIQCQVDSQVTMMFWYRQQPGQSLTLIATANQGSEATYESGFVIDKFPISRPNLTFSTLTVSNMSPEDSSIYLCSVGAGPPNYGYTFGSGTRLTVV.

Remarks on this clonotype: A single base separates this from a much larger clone, so it may be a read error. This chain links TRBV4-3 with TRBJ2-4; 7 bases are shared with TRBD2. With 0 bases clipped from V and 8 bases from J, the junction kept 19 bases outside the gene matches. This CDR3 region has 19 residues. Germline V lookup: CDR1 LGHNA, CDR2 YSLEER. In nucleotides, the CDR3 is TGCGCCAGCAGCCAAGACGAACCGGGGGAGGGCCGTGCAATACACATTCAGTACTTC. Amino acid sequence: CASSQDEPGEGRAIHIQYF.

This clonotype was seen only a few times. The V and J genes are TRBV9 and TRBJ2-1; maybe TRBD2 (5 bases). This CDR3 is built from 13 residues. CDR1 and CDR2 (germline): SGDLS, YYNGEE. With 0 bases removed from V and 7 bases from J, the gap between germline ends came to 8 bases. The CDR3 loop reads CASSVVSGNEQFF. CDR3 DNA: TGTGCCAGCAGCGTAGTTTCGGGGAATGAGCAGTTCTTC.